Presented here are 3 T cell receptor beta chains from one specimen sequenced in a study of radiation and T cells in renal cell carcinoma. Sample time point: blood 4 weeks post-SBRT, at nephrectomy. The treatment is: 15 Gy SBRT to primary tumor, nephrectomy 4 weeks later. TCRdb keeps only in-frame clones here, not all; method: immunoSEQ multiplex PCR. The sample carries around 140,000 clones, around nine tenths recorded once. Sequencing used blood, obtained from a patient whose treatment included radiotherapy and nephrectomy. Receptors were obtained from a woman between 50 and 59 years old with renal cell carcinoma.

In DNA form, the CDR3 reads TGTGCCAGCTCACCAAGCGTTAATAGCAATCAGCCCCAGCATTTT. Encoded protein: CASSPSVNSNQPQHF. The chain joins TRBV18 to TRBJ1-5; D uncertain. V was shortened by 2 bases and J by 0 bases, with 8 bases between the two germline ends. Germline loops: CDR1 KGHSH, CDR2 LQKENI. This CDR3 is 15 amino acids long.

The rearrangement joins TRBV2 to TRBJ2-5, with TRBD1 as a possible D gene (5 bases). V lost 7 bases, J lost 5 bases, and 32 bases lay in between. Germline CDR1 SNHLY, CDR2 FYNNEI. CDR3 length: 19 residues. The CDR3 coding sequence is TGTGCCAGCAAAAGGCGTCATATTGGAGCAGCACAGGCCGAGGAGACCCAGTACTTC. Residues: CASKRRHIGAAQAEETQYF.

The chain links TRBV4-3 to TRBJ1-1; D gene ambiguous. Germline V gene data show CDR1 as LGHNA and CDR2 as YSLEER. The CDR3 loop spans 13 amino acids. Trimming took 4 bases from V and 8 from J, leaving 14 bases between them. CDR3 loop: CASSPLGGEEAFF. The CDR3 nucleotides are TGCGCCAGCAGCCCCCTTGGTGGGGAGGAAGCTTTCTTT.